Listed below are T cell receptor beta chains from one sample, sequenced in a study of cytomegalovirus exposure and HLA in healthy donors. Some clones are missing from TCRdb's copy, which holds only in-frame ones; the method was immunoSEQ multiplex PCR. Of 150,000 to 200,000 clones in the sample, approximately 85% are singletons; the top ten hold roughly 2.2%. Sequencing was carried out using PBMCs. The receptor set was obtained from a man younger than 30 in good health and CMV-seropositive. CDR3s include the opening cysteine and the closing phenylalanine or tryptophan. The order of the fields is CDR3 length, V gene, CDR3 protein.

15	TRBV6-1	CASRSTWAHNEKLFF
16	TRBV2	CASSPMLAGGTDTQYF
14	TRBV19	CASIHPADRRKLFF
16	TRBV7-2	CASSFLAGGTTYEQYF
14	TRBV11-2	CASSLDRGATEAFF
14	TRBV18	CASSRGQGNTEAFF
15	TRBV19	CASSTLQGAAQPQHF
17	TRBV4-3	CASSQDAGWQFTDTQYF
18	TRBV4-3	CASSLSGGTLTSTDTQYF
13	TRBV28	CASSVTGQETQYF
14	TRBV7-3	CASSVDSRWTEAFF
16	TRBV7-2	CASSKESGDRTDTQYF
14	TRBV2	CASSGGGSTDTQYF
14	TRBV6-1	CASSGLGTSTPLHF
16	TRBV7-2	CASSPQLAGGDNEQFF
16	TRBV4-2	CASSQERGAGADTQYF
14	TRBV19	CASSLLLWRTEAFF
13	TRBV7-8	CASSQVGGTEAFF